A single sample is the source of the 23 T cell receptor beta chains below, sequenced in a study of OX40 agonist ivuxolimab in advanced cancers. The data were produced by immunoSEQ multiplex PCR, yet TCRdb's version contains in-frame clones alone and is incomplete. The data contain roughly 64,000 clones, around 88% of them singletons. The sequencing used CD4+ or CD8+ T cells sorted from blood, collected in a trial of the OX40 agonist ivuxolimab. Source of these receptors: an adult with an advanced solid tumor such as melanoma, head and neck, liver or kidney cancer.

A single count supports this clone. This rearrangement joins TRBV6-6 to TRBJ1-5; unclear D gene. Germline V gives CDR1 MNHNY, CDR2 SVGAGI (reference sequence). Trimming took 0 bases from V and 3 from J, leaving 12 bases between them. The CDR3 is made up of 16 amino acids. This CDR3 reads CASSYSWESNNQPQHF. The CDR3 DNA follows: TGTGCCAGCAGTTACTCTTGGGAGAGTAACAATCAGCCCCAGCATTTT.

This chain links TRBV6-1 with TRBJ1-1, with unresolved D. V was shortened by 0 bases and J by 0 bases, with 11 bases between the two germline ends. The CDR3 has 16 amino acids. Germline lookup yields CDR1 MNHNS and CDR2 SASEGT. The CDR3 DNA reads as TGTGCCAGCAGTGAAGCCCCGGCTATCATGAACACTGAAGCTTTCTTT. Protein: CASSEAPAIMNTEAFF.

The chain combines TRBV19 with TRBJ2-5; 9 nucleotides line up with TRBD2. The CDR3 sequence is 17 residues long. V dropped 3 bases and J dropped 5; count of bases not matched to a gene: 13. Germline V gene sequence: CDR1 LNHDA, CDR2 SQIVND (reference sequence). The DNA for the CDR3 is TGTGCCAGTAGTATTAGTTTCCAGCGGGGGGTTCGGGAGACCCAGTACTTC. Translation gives CASSISFQRGVRETQYF.

This rearrangement joins TRBV7-9 to TRBJ1-3, with TRBD1 matching over 8 bases. Germline V CDR1 and CDR2: SEHNR, FQNEAQ (reference sequence). The J segment lost 2 bases and the V segment lost 5 bases, leaving 2 bases of the junction unmatched. The CDR3 is 14 residues long. The CDR3 protein is CASSPQGAGNTIYF. The CDR3 bases are TGTGCCAGCAGCCCACAGGGGGCTGGAAACACCATATATTTT.

The chain has TRBV28 and TRBJ2-7; D is perhaps TRBD2 (6 bases). The V gene lost 5 bases and the J gene lost 1 base, with 15 bases spanning the gap. Germline assignment: CDR1 MDHEN and CDR2 SYDVKM. The length of the CDR3 is 15 residues. CDR3 region: CASSPGGAGSYEQYF. CDR3 sequence (DNA): TGTGCCAGCAGTCCCGGAGGGGCCGGATCCTACGAGCAGTACTTC.

The V gene is TRBV19, the J gene TRBJ2-3, with TRBD1 matching over 7 bases. V trimming: 5 bases; J trimming: 2 bases; junction bases outside the gene matches: 4. Germline V lookup: CDR1 LNHDA, CDR2 SQIVND (reference sequence). The CDR3 contains 14 residues. This chain's CDR3 is CASSSQGDTDTQYF. The CDR3 DNA is TGTGCCAGTAGTTCTCAGGGGGACACAGATACGCAGTATTTT.

The chain links TRBV6-1 to TRBJ1-1; D ambiguous. The germline gives CDR1 MNHNS, CDR2 SASEGT. The CDR3 totals 11 residues. The V gene lost 5 bases and the J gene lost 3 bases, with 4 bases spanning the gap. CDR3 sequence: CASSLYTEAFF. The CDR3 DNA reads TGTGCCAGCAGTCTCTACACTGAAGCTTTCTTT.

This clone was detected once. The rearrangement joins TRBV19 to TRBJ1-5; TRBD1 is a possible D gene (5 bases). The CDR3 totals 15 residues. Trimming shortened V by 1 base and J by 6 bases, and 13 bases separated the two germline ends. CDR1 is LNHDA and CDR2 is SQIVND in the germline V gene (reference sequence). The CDR3, as DNA: TGTGCCAGTAGTATAGTGGCGGGGCCGGGTCAGCCCCAGCATTTT. Encoded protein: CASSIVAGPGQPQHF.

The V call is TRBV7-9, the J call TRBJ2-6, with D unresolved. Germline CDR1 is SEHNR and CDR2 is FQNEAQ (reference sequence). The CDR3 runs 19 residues. Trimming took off 5 bases at V and 0 bases at J, with 20 bases between the two ends. In DNA form, the CDR3 reads TGTGCCAGCAGCAGCAGGAGATCGGCGGTGAACTCTGGGGCCAACGTCCTGACTTTC. Protein: CASSSRRSAVNSGANVLTF.

J is TRBJ2-1 and V is TRBV6-1; possibly TRBD1 for D (5 bases). Germline V gene data show CDR1 as MNHNS and CDR2 as SASEGT. The length of the CDR3 is 15 residues. V was clipped by 7 bases and J by 5 bases, with 18 bases between them. The DNA for the CDR3 is TGTGCCAGCAAGGGGAAGGTCATGGGGAACAATGAGCAGTTCTTC. Its translation is CASKGKVMGNNEQFF.

The table lists this clone with a count of one. The chain has TRBV19 and TRBJ1-2, with D tentatively TRBD1 (5 bases). Germline loops: CDR1 LNHDA, CDR2 SQIVND (reference sequence). The CDR3 has 14 residues. V lost 7 bases to trimming and J lost 8 bases, with 20 bases between them. The chain's CDR3 is CASTPGQGWVGYTF. The CDR3 DNA reads TGTGCCAGTACCCCGGGGCAGGGATGGGTCGGCTACACCTTC.

V is TRBV6-5 and J is TRBJ2-2; 9 bases map to TRBD1. The germline gives CDR1 MNHEY, CDR2 SVGAGI. V lost 6 bases to trimming and J lost 8 bases; unmatched junction nucleotides: 7. CDR3 size: 14 residues. The CDR3 here is CASRPGQGTGELFF. The CDR3 DNA follows: TGTGCCAGCAGGCCGGGACAGGGTACTGGGGAGCTGTTTTTT.

Comments on this clone: Within the sample, other DNA sequences also encode this same CDR3. The CDR3 sequence is CASSSISYEQYF. CDR3 coding DNA: TGTGCCAGCAGTTCTATCTCCTACGAGCAGTACTTC. The V and J genes are TRBV6-5 and TRBJ2-7; no clear D gene. V lost 4 bases and J lost 0, with 4 bases in between. Per the germline V gene, CDR1 is MNHEY and CDR2 is SVGAGI. CDR3 length: 12 residues.

The chain is built from TRBV6-1 and TRBJ1-1, with 8 bases fitting TRBD1. V gave up 7 bases and J gave up 2 bases; unmatched junction bases: 3. The germline gives CDR1 MNHNS, CDR2 SASEGT. This CDR3 has 13 amino acids. The CDR3 region has the DNA TGTGCCAGCACGGACAGGGTAAACACTGAAGCTTTCTTT. Protein: CASTDRVNTEAFF.

J is TRBJ1-1 and V is TRBV6-1; 7 nucleotides agree with TRBD1. Trimming at V came to 0 bases and at J to 7 bases, leaving 11 bases not matched to a gene. This CDR3 has 16 amino acids. Germline CDR1 MNHNS, CDR2 SASEGT. CDR3 DNA: TGTGCCAGCAGTGAAGCGACAGGGAGATCCAGGAGTGAAGCTTTCTTT. This sequence encodes CASSEATGRSRSEAFF.

This clone was counted only a few times. The V gene is TRBV18, the J gene TRBJ1-5; TRBD1 is a possible D gene (5 bases). CDR1 and CDR2 (germline): KGHSH, LQKENI. This CDR3 contains 13 residues. The V gene lost 2 bases and the J gene lost 7 bases, with 9 bases spanning the gap. CDR3 nucleotide sequence: TGTGCCAGCTCACCAGGGACGCAGCAGCCCCAGCATTTT. Translating gives CASSPGTQQPQHF.

This chain uses TRBV5-1 with TRBJ1-4; D remains ambiguous. The V gene's germline CDR1 is SGHRS and CDR2 YFSETQ. There are 14 residues in the CDR3. V shed 0 bases and J shed 8 bases, with 11 bases lying between them. The CDR3 protein is CASSLDGLREKLFF. CDR3 nucleotides: TGCGCCAGCAGCTTGGATGGCCTTCGGGAAAAACTGTTTTTT. Supplemented by reference TRBV5-1 and TRBJ1-4, the full variable domain reads KAGVTQTPRYLIKTRGQQVTLSCSPISGHRSVSWYQQTPGQGLQFLFEYFSETQRNKGNFPGRFSGRQFSNSRSEMNVSTLELGDSALYLCASSLDGLREKLFFGSGTQLSVL.

The rearrangement uses TRBV6-1 and TRBJ2-7, with D hard to call. The CDR3 sequence is 13 residues long. Germline V gives CDR1 MNHNS, CDR2 SASEGT. Trimming removed 1 base from V and 7 bases from J, with 11 bases in between. The CDR3 nucleotides read TGTGCCAGCAGTGAAGTGGTGGGTTGGGAGCAGTACTTC. Encoded protein: CASSEVVGWEQYF.

The chain is built from TRBV5-4 and TRBJ2-3; possible D gene TRBD2, 6 bases. Germline-derived CDR1 and CDR2 are SGHNT and YYREEE (reference sequence). The CDR3 consists of 15 residues. The germline V and J ends were trimmed by 5 bases and 5 bases, with 18 bases remaining between them. CDR3 protein: CASRVGGKSLDTQYF. Written as DNA, the CDR3 is TGTGCCAGCAGGGTCGGAGGGAAAAGTTTAGATACGCAGTATTTT.

The rearrangement links TRBV2 to TRBJ2-5; D may match TRBD1 or TRBD2 (8 bases each). Per the germline V gene, CDR1 is SNHLY and CDR2 is FYNNEI. Trimming removed 1 base at V and 7 bases at J, with 19 bases between. The CDR3 is made up of 16 amino acids. The CDR3 region is CASSEVGGATGGTQYF. Here the CDR3 DNA reads TGTGCCAGCAGTGAAGTCGGGGGGGCCACAGGGGGGACCCAGTACTTC. Variable domain in full (rest from reference TRBV2 and TRBJ2-5): EPEVTQTPSHQVTQMGQEVILRCVPISNHLYFYWYRQILGQKVEFLVSFYNNEISEKSEIFDDQFSVERPDGSNFTLKIRSTKLEDSAMYFCASSEVGGATGGTQYFGPGTRLLVL.

This clone was found once. The gene calls are TRBV7-9 and TRBJ2-1; D is perhaps TRBD2 (5 bases). The CDR3 has 15 residues. Germline CDR1 is SEHNR and CDR2 is FQNEAQ (reference sequence). V was shortened by 1 base and J by 6 bases, with 13 bases between the two germline ends. The CDR3 region is CASSLEVGVSNEQFF. As DNA, the CDR3 is TGTGCCAGCAGCTTAGAGGTCGGGGTGAGCAATGAGCAGTTCTTC.

The chain is built from TRBV6-1 and TRBJ2-7; the match to TRBD2 covers 8 bases. V shed 3 bases, J shed 3 bases, and the junction held 7 bases outside the gene matches. This CDR3 has 15 amino acids. The germline gives CDR1 MNHNS, CDR2 SASEGT. The CDR3 nucleotides read TGTGCCAGCAGTGAGAGGCGGGAGGCTAGCTACGAGCAGTACTTC. It encodes CASSERREASYEQYF.

This chain uses TRBV5-4 with TRBJ1-2; 7 nucleotides line up with TRBD1. The CDR3 extends over 15 amino acids. Unmatched junction bases numbered 8, after V lost 3 bases and J lost 3 bases. Germline CDR1 reads SGHNT; CDR2 reads YYREEE (reference sequence). The CDR3 sequence is CASSSRKGADYGYTF. In DNA form, the CDR3 reads TGTGCCAGCAGCTCCCGGAAGGGGGCGGACTATGGCTACACCTTC.